This section outlines one T cell receptor (beta chain) sequence together with its context. Trimming removed 0 bases from V and 2 bases from J; junction bases left unmatched: 5. The germline V gene encodes CDR1 LNHDA and CDR2 SQIVND (reference sequence). The CDR3 extends over 16 amino acids. This entry is derived from a study of blood T cell repertoires in COVID-19. Method: immunoSEQ multiplex PCR; TCRdb's copy keeps in-frame clones and lacks some. The data contain 110,000 to 150,000 clones, under 80% of them singletons. The chain is built from TRBV19 and TRBJ1-2; TRBD1 agrees at 8 bases. Sequencing input: peripheral blood. This sequence originates from a man older than 75 with acute or convalescent COVID-19. The CDR3 DNA reads as TGTGCCAGTAGTATAGAGCACAACAGGGGGAACTATGGCTACACCTTC. Amino acids: CASSIEHNRGNYGYTF.